A selection of T cell receptor beta chains follows, all from one sample in a study of blood T cell repertoires in COVID-19. Using immunoSEQ multiplex PCR, the repertoire was profiled, and TCRdb retains in-frame clones only, with some absent. The data show 350,000 to 550,000 clones, 75% to 90% seen once. The sequenced material came from peripheral blood. These receptors were collected from a woman younger than 45 with acute or convalescent COVID-19. Both conserved end residues are part of each CDR3. A D gene is named only where the DNA matches it firmly. Clone size appears in some rows only: once, few, many, or a class for an expanded clone.

j_gene,d_gene,len,v_gene,abundance,CDR3nt,CDR3aa
TRBJ2-1,TRBD2,19,TRBV30,-,TGTGCCTGGAGTTCGCCGGGACTAGCGGGGGGAAGCTCCTACAATGAGCAGTTCTTC,CAWSSPGLAGGSSYNEQFF
TRBJ2-7,-,16,TRBV21-1,-,TGTGCCAGCAGCAAACCAGGGGGAACTACGGGCATCGAGCAGTACTTC,CASSKPGGTTGIEQYF
TRBJ2-4,-,13,TRBV12-3/TRBV12-4,-,TGTGCCAGCAGTCCCACCACGGGAAACATTCAGTACTTC,CASSPTTGNIQYF
TRBJ1-1,-,16,TRBV28,once,TGTGCCAGCAGCTCGCTTTCTGCGGGCCAAAACACTGAAGCTTTCTTT,CASSSLSAGQNTEAFF
TRBJ2-2,TRBD2,17,TRBV24-1,-,TGTGCCACCAGTGGCGTACGGACTAGCGTTGGCACCGGGGAGCTGTTTTTT,CATSGVRTSVGTGELFF
TRBJ2-1,-,15,TRBV5-5,-,TGTGCCAGCACCCCTTATGGCAGGGAGGTGGGTGAGCAGTTCTTC,CASTPYGREVGEQFF
TRBJ2-3,TRBD1,14,TRBV24-1,-,TGTGCCACCAGTGGGGACAGGGTGGCAGATACGCAGTATTTT,CATSGDRVADTQYF
TRBJ2-1,TRBD2,16,TRBV9,-,TGTGCCAGCAGCGCTTCTAGCGGGGAGCTCTACAATGAGCAGTTCTTC,CASSASSGELYNEQFF
TRBJ2-3,-,11,TRBV4-2,-,TGTGCCAGCAGCCTAGCGGATACGCAGTATTTT,CASSLADTQYF
TRBJ2-1,TRBD1,14,TRBV18,-,TGTGCCAGCTCACCCTGGACAGGGGATGGTGAGCAGTTCTTC,CASSPWTGDGEQFF
TRBJ1-5,-,14,TRBV7-9,-,TGTGCCAGCAGCGGCCAGAATAGCAATCAGCCCCAGCATTTT,CASSGQNSNQPQHF
TRBJ1-1,-,14,TRBV4-1,once,TGCGCCAGCAGCCAAGAGCCAGGGGAAACTGAAGCTTTCTTT,CASSQEPGETEAFF
TRBJ1-6,-,15,TRBV4-1,-,TGCGCCAGCAGCCAAGAAGGCGGGAGTAATTCACCCCTCCACTTT,CASSQEGGSNSPLHF
TRBJ2-1,-,13,TRBV12-3/TRBV12-4,-,TGTGCCAGCAGGGGAGACACACACAATGAGCAGTTCTTC,CASRGDTHNEQFF
TRBJ2-7,-,15,TRBV2,-,TGTGCCAGCACCCGAGGACAGAAGAGCTCCTACGAGCAGTACTTC,CASTRGQKSSYEQYF
TRBJ1-2,TRBD1,12,TRBV28,-,TGTGCCAGCAGACGACAGGGGGGCGGCTACACCTTC,CASRRQGGGYTF
TRBJ1-6,-,15,TRBV6-1,-,TGTGCCAGCAGTGAAATGTGGCAGGGGAATTCACCCCTCCACTTT,CASSEMWQGNSPLHF
TRBJ2-7,-,18,TRBV11-2,-,TGTGCCAGCAGCCTCCGCCTGGGCGGGGGCTCCCGACCTTGGGAGCAGTACTTC,CASSLRLGGGSRPWEQYF
TRBJ1-4,-,14,TRBV6-5,once,TGTGCCAGCAGTTATGCAGGGTCGAGAGAAAAACTGTTTTTT,CASSYAGSREKLFF
TRBJ2-2,-,15,TRBV19,-,TGTGCCAGTAGTATCTTGTGGGCGTTTACAAGGGAGCTGTTTTTT,CASSILWAFTRELFF
TRBJ2-2,TRBD2,16,TRBV7-9,-,TGTGCCAGCAGCTTATGGACTAGCGCTAACACCGGGGAGCTGTTTTTT,CASSLWTSANTGELFF
TRBJ2-1,TRBD2,15,TRBV24-1,-,TGTGCCACCGGGAGTCAGCGGGGCTCCTACAATGAGCAGTTCTTC,CATGSQRGSYNEQFF
TRBJ2-7,-,14,TRBV19,once,TGTGCCAGTAGTATGGCGCAGGGCGCCTACGAGCAGTACTTC,CASSMAQGAYEQYF
TRBJ2-7,-,12,TRBV7-8,-,TGTGCCAGCAGCTCGGGAGACTACGAGCAGTACTTC,CASSSGDYEQYF
TRBJ2-1,TRBD2,16,TRBV15,few,TGTGCCACCAGCAGGGGGGGGAGGGGTTCCTACAATGAGCAGTTCTTC,CATSRGGRGSYNEQFF
TRBJ1-1,-,15,TRBV3-1/TRBV3-2,once,TGTGCCAGCGCCACCAATTGGGGAGAGAACACTGAAGCTTTCTTT,CASATNWGENTEAFF
TRBJ2-1,TRBD1,16,TRBV5-1,-,TGCGCCAGCAGCTTGGCCTTGGGGACAGATCACAATGAGCAGTTCTTC,CASSLALGTDHNEQFF
TRBJ1-1,TRBD1,13,TRBV7-3,-,TGTGCCAGCAGCGCAGGGGGCTGGACTGAAGCTTTCTTT,CASSAGGWTEAFF
TRBJ2-1,-,13,TRBV5-1,-,TGCGCCAGCAGCGTCCAACAGGGTAATGAGCAGTTCTTC,CASSVQQGNEQFF
TRBJ1-2,-,15,TRBV7-9,-,TGTGCCAGCAGCTTAGTGGACAGCTTAGCAAATGGCTACACCTTC,CASSLVDSLANGYTF
TRBJ2-3,-,15,TRBV5-1,-,TGCGCCAGCAGCCCTTTTCGGGTCAGCACAGATACGCAGTATTTT,CASSPFRVSTDTQYF
TRBJ1-6,TRBD1,17,TRBV3-1/TRBV3-2,-,TGTGCCAGCAGCCAAGACCAGGACAGGGAAGTGAATTCACCCCTCCACTTT,CASSQDQDREVNSPLHF
TRBJ1-1,-,12,TRBV4-1,few,TGCGCCAGCAGCCAAGATGAGGCCGAAGCTTTCTTT,CASSQDEAEAFF
TRBJ2-1,-,14,TRBV6-5,-,TGTGCCAGCAGTCTCCCACAGGTTTTCAATGAGCAGTTCTTC,CASSLPQVFNEQFF
TRBJ2-2,-,12,TRBV12-3/TRBV12-4,-,TGTGCCAGCAGCCGGGTTCCCGGGGAGCTGTTTTTT,CASSRVPGELFF
TRBJ1-5,-,14,TRBV19,-,TGTGCCAGTAGTACTTACAGTGAAAATCAGCCCCAGCATTTT,CASSTYSENQPQHF
TRBJ1-4,-,14,TRBV27,-,TGTGCCAGCAGTCCTGTAGGACTCGGCGAAAAACTGTTTTTT,CASSPVGLGEKLFF
TRBJ2-3,-,18,TRBV12-2,-,TGTGCAAGTCGCTTAGAATCGGGTAAGGCAGGGGGCACAGATACGCAGTATTTT,CASRLESGKAGGTDTQYF
TRBJ1-1,TRBD1,17,TRBV2,-,TGTGCCAGCAGTCCGATTCGGACAGGGGAGCGGAACACTGAAGCTTTCTTT,CASSPIRTGERNTEAFF
TRBJ1-1,TRBD1,15,TRBV5-4,-,TGTGCCAGCAGCTTGGATGGGACAGTGAACACTGAAGCTTTCTTT,CASSLDGTVNTEAFF
TRBJ2-2,-,13,TRBV27,-,TGTGCCAGCAGTTTTACAGACACCGGGGAGCTGTTTTTT,CASSFTDTGELFF
TRBJ2-5,TRBD1,15,TRBV5-1,-,TGCGCCAGCAGCGCCTTCCGGGACAGCCAAGAGACCCAGTACTTC,CASSAFRDSQETQYF
TRBJ2-2,-,15,TRBV4-2,-,TGTGCCAGCAGCCAAGACCCGAGGGGGACCGGGGAGCTGTTTTTT,CASSQDPRGTGELFF
TRBJ2-3,-,14,TRBV7-2,-,TGTGCCAGCAGTCTAGGCCCGAGGGAAGATACGCAGTATTTT,CASSLGPREDTQYF
TRBJ1-6,-,14,TRBV2,-,TGTGCCAGCAGTATACAGGAATCCAATTCACCCCTCCACTTT,CASSIQESNSPLHF
TRBJ1-6,TRBD1,16,TRBV27,-,TGTGCCAGCAGTTTAAGCAGGACAGGGGGAAATTCACCCCTCCACTTT,CASSLSRTGGNSPLHF
TRBJ2-3,TRBD1,16,TRBV7-9,-,TGTGCCAGCAGTGACCGGGACAGGGGAGTTTTCGATACGCAGTATTTT,CASSDRDRGVFDTQYF
TRBJ2-1,-,14,TRBV4-2,-,TGTGCCAGCAGCTGGATCGGGACTTCGAATGAGCAGTTCTTC,CASSWIGTSNEQFF
TRBJ1-4,-,15,TRBV28,-,TGTGCCAGCAGTTTAGGGGGGGCATCTAATGAAAAACTGTTTTTT,CASSLGGASNEKLFF
TRBJ2-7,TRBD2,17,TRBV5-6,-,TGTGCCAGCAGCTTGGCCCTTAGCGGGGAAGGGCCCTACGAGCAGTACTTC,CASSLALSGEGPYEQYF
TRBJ2-7,-,16,TRBV28,-,TGTGCCAGCACCCCGGCGGGCGGGACGGTTTCCTACGAGCAGTACTTC,CASTPAGGTVSYEQYF
TRBJ2-5,TRBD2,17,TRBV11-2,-,TGTGCCAGCAGCGGGGGGACTAGCGGGGTTCATGGCGAGACCCAGTACTTC,CASSGGTSGVHGETQYF
TRBJ1-2,-,17,TRBV28,-,TGTGCCAGCAGTTTATACGCGGGGGCCTCTTTTAACTATGGCTACACCTTC,CASSLYAGASFNYGYTF
TRBJ1-1,-,9,TRBV10-2,-,TGCGCCTGCCATTTTAGCGCTTTCTTT,CACHFSAFF
TRBJ2-3,-,15,TRBV6-4,once,TGTGCCAGCAGTCTGACAGCTGCTAGCACAGATACGCAGTATTTT,CASSLTAASTDTQYF
TRBJ1-1,-,19,TRBV4-1,-,TGCGCCAGCAGCCAAGAGGGCCTACTCCCAGGGGCCATGAACACTGAAGCTTTCTTT,CASSQEGLLPGAMNTEAFF
TRBJ1-5,-,14,TRBV6-5,-,TGTGCCAGCACGTTAACAGGGCCCTCCGAACCCCAGCATTTT,CASTLTGPSEPQHF
TRBJ1-1,TRBD1,14,TRBV6-5,-,TGTGCCAGCTTTACACAGGGGGCCCCCAGCGCCGCTTTCTTT,CASFTQGAPSAAFF